Below, one T cell receptor (beta chain) is given with its context. Its antigen is not known. The study ran its PCR with 60 Vbeta and 13 Jbeta primers. Here immunoSEQ multiplex PCR was the method, and the copy in TCRdb shows in-frame clones only, minus some. The sample lists around 230,000 clones; around 78% were seen once. These data come from a study of cytomegalovirus exposure and HLA in healthy donors. Study information: Among about 380 genotyped donors, around 80% fell in the Caucasian-associated ancestry cluster. Study-level results: The investigators catalogued 150 to 200 TCR beta chains as cytomegalovirus-associated. Indistinguishable V segments, including TRBV6-2 and TRBV6-3, were excluded. Trimming of TCR beta V- and J-genes showed a link, identified in a later analysis, to a missense DCLRE1C variant.

This CDR3 region has 14 residues. With 2 bases removed from V and 3 bases from J, the gap between germline ends came to 10 bases. Germline loops: CDR1 SGHTA, CDR2 FQGTGA. The sequencing input was PBMCs. This receptor was obtained from a boy younger than 18 in good health and CMV-seronegative. The chain couples TRBV7-3 to TRBJ1-1, with D unclear. CDR3 in amino acids: CASSLGPRDTEAFF. In DNA, the CDR3 is TGTGCCAGCAGCTTAGGCCCGAGGGACACTGAAGCTTTCTTT.